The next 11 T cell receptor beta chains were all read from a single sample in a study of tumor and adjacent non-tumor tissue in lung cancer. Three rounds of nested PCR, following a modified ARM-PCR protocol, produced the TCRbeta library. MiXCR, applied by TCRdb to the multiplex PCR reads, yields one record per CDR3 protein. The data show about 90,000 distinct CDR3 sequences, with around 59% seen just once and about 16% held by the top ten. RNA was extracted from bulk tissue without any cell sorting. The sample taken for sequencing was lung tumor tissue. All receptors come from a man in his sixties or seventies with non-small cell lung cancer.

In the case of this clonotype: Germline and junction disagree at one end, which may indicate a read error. The CDR3 nucleotides are TGTGCCAGCAGTCTTGGATCACGCTCCTACATTGAGCAGTTCTTC. This codes for CASSLGSRSYIEQFF. The chain couples TRBV5-6 to TRBJ2-1; D remains ambiguous. The V gene's germline CDR1 is SGHDT and CDR2 YYEEEE. The CDR3 is made up of 15 amino acids.

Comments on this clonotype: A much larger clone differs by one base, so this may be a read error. In DNA, the CDR3 is TGTGTCAGCAGCCAGGACAGGGGACAGAGGGGCTACACCTTC. Translation: CVSSQDRGQRGYTF. V gene TRBV5-6 combines with J gene TRBJ1-2; the match to TRBD1 covers 9 bases. This CDR3 spans 14 amino acids. Germline V gene sequence: CDR1 SGHDT, CDR2 YYEEEE.

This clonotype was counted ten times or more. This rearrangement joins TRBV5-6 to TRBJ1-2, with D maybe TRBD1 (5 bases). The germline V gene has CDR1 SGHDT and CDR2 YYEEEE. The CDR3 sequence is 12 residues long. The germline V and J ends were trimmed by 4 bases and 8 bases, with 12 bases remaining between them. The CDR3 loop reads CASSTDSRGYTF. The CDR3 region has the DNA TGTGCCAGCAGCACCGACAGTAGGGGCTACACCTTC. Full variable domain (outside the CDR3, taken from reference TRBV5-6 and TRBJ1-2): DAGVTQSPTHLIKTRGQQVTLRCSPKSGHDTVSWYQQALGQGPQFIFQYYEEEERQRGNFPDRFSGHQFPNYSSELNVNALLLGDSALYLCASSTDSRGYTFGSGTRLTVV.

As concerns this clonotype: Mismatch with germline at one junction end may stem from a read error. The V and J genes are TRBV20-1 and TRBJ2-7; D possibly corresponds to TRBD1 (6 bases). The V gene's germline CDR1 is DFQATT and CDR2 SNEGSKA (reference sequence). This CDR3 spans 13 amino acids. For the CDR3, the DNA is TGCAGTCTATCCAGGACAGCGCCATACGAGCAATACTTC. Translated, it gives CSLSRTAPYEQYF.

CDR3 coding DNA: TGTGCCATCCCCGGGGGCCAGGGCCACAACCCCTATGGCTACACCTTC. This gives the protein CAIPGGQGHNPYGYTF. This chain connects TRBV5-4 to TRBJ1-2, with D possibly TRBD1 on 6 matching bases. CDR1 is SGHNT and CDR2 is YYREEE in the germline V gene (reference sequence). The CDR3 loop spans 16 amino acids. V was cut by 9 bases and J by 4 bases, with 25 bases left in between.

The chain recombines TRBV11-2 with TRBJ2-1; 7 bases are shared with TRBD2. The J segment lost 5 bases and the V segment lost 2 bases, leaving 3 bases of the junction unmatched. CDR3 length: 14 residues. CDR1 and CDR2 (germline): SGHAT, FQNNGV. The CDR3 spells CASSLYGGDNEQFF. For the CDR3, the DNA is TGTGCCAGCAGCTTATATGGGGGGGACAATGAGCAGTTCTTC.

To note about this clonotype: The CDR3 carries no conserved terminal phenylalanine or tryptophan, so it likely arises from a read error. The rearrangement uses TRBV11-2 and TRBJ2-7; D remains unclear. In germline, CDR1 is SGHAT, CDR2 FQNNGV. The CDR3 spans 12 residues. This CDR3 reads CASSRKPSEQYL. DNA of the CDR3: TGTGCAAGCAGCCGGAAGCCCAGCGAACAGTACCTC.

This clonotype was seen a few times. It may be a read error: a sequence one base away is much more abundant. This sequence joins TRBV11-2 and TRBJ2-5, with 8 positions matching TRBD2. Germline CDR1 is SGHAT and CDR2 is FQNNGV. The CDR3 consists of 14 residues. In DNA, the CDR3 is TGTCCCAGCAGTCCAGCGGGGGAGAGGGAGACCCAGTACTTC. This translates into CPSSPAGERETQYF.

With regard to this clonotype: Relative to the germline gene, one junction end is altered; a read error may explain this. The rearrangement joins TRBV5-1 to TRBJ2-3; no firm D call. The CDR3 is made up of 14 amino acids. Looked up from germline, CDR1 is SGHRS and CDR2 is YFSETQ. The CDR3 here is CARSLQDPTDTQYF. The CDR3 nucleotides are TGCGCCAGGAGCTTACAAGATCCCACAGATACGCAGTATTTT.

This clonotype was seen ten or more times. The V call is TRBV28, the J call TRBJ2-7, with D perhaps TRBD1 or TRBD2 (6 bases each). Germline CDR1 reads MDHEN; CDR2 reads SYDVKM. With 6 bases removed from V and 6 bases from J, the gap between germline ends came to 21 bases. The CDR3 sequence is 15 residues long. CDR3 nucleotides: TGTGCCAGCAGCCTGAGCGGAGGGGGATCGGTCGAGCAGTACTTC. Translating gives CASSLSGGGSVEQYF.

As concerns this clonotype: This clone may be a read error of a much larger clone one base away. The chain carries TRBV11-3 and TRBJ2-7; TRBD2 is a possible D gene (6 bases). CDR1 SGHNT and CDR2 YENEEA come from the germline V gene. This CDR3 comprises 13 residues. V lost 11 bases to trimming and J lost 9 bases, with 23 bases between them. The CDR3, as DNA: TGTGCCGACAGCTTAGAGGCCTGGGGAGGGCAGTACTTC. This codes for CADSLEAWGGQYF.